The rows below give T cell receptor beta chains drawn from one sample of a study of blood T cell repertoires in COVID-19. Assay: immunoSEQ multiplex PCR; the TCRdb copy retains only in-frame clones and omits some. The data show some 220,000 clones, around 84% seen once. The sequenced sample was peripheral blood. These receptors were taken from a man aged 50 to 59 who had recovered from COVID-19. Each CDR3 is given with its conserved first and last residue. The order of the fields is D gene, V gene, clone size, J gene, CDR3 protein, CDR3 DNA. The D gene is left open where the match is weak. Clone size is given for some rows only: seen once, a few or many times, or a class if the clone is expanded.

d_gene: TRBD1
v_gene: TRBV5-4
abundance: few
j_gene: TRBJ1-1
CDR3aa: CASSLAQGPVEAFF
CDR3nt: TGTGCCAGCAGCTTGGCACAGGGGCCAGTTGAAGCTTTCTTT

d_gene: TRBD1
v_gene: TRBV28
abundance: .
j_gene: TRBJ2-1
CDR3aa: CASRPPGQGINEQFF
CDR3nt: TGTGCCAGCAGGCCCCCGGGACAGGGGATCAATGAGCAGTTCTTC

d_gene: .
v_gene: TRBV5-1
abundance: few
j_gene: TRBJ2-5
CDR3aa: CASSLGQGETQYF
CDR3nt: TGCGCCAGCAGCTTGGGGCAGGGGGAGACCCAGTACTTC

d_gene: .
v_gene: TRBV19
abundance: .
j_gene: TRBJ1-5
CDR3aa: CASSAPSSNQPQHF
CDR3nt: TGTGCCAGTAGTGCGCCAAGTAGCAATCAGCCCCAGCATTTT

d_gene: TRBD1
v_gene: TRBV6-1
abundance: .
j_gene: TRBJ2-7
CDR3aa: CASSGPGQPRPYEQYF
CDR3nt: TGTGCCAGCAGTGGACCGGGACAGCCCCGACCCTACGAGCAGTACTTC

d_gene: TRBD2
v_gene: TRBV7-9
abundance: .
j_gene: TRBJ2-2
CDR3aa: CASSLAGGVTGELFF
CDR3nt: TGTGCCAGCAGCTTGGCGGGAGGGGTCACCGGGGAGCTGTTTTTT

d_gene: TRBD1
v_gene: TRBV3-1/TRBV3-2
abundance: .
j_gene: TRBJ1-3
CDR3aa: CASSQPGTGTGNTIYF
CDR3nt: TGTGCCAGCAGCCAACCTGGGACAGGGACGGGAAACACCATATATTTT

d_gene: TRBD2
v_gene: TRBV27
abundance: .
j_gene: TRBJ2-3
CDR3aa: CASSSLLAGADTQYF
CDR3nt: TGTGCCAGCAGTTCCTTATTAGCGGGAGCAGATACGCAGTATTTT

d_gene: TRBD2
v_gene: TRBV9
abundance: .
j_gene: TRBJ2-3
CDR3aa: CASSVAISAGGTDTQYF
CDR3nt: TGTGCCAGCAGCGTAGCTATATCAGCGGGGGGCACAGATACGCAGTATTTT

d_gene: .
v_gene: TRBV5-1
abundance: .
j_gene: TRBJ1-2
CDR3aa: CASSSDSLYGYTF
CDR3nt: TGCGCCAGCAGCTCCGACAGTCTCTATGGCTACACCTTC

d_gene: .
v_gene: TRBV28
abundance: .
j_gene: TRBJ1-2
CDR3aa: CASSLGPAVNGYTF
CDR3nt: TGTGCCAGCAGTTTGGGTCCGGCGGTTAATGGCTACACCTTC

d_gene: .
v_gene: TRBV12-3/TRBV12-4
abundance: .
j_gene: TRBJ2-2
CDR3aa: CASSSPLGGELFF
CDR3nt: TGTGCCAGCAGTTCCCCCCTCGGCGGGGAGCTGTTTTTT

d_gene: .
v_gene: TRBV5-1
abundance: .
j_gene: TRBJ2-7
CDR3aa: CASSRSYGGISYEQYF
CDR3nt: TGCGCCAGCAGCCGGTCCTACGGCGGCATCTCCTACGAGCAGTACTTC

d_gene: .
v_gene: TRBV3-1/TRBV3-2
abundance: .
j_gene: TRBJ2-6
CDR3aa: CASSQVGGASGANVLTF
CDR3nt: TGTGCCAGCAGCCAAGTGGGTGGAGCCTCTGGGGCCAACGTCCTGACTTTC

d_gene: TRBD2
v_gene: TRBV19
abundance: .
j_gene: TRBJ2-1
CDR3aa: CASSIPSGGYNEQFF
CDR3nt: TGTGCCAGTTCAATCCCCAGCGGGGGCTACAATGAGCAGTTCTTC

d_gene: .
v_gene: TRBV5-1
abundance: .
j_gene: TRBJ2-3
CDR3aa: CASSLHPGSPDTQYF
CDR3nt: TGCGCCAGCAGCTTGCATCCAGGGTCCCCAGATACGCAGTATTTT

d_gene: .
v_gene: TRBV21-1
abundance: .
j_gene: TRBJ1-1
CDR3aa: CASSKAETDIMNTEAFF
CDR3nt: TGTGCCAGCAGCAAAGCGGAGACAGATATTATGAACACTGAAGCTTTCTTT

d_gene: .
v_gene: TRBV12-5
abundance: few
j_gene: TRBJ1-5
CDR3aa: CASGLVSSYRAPNQPQHF
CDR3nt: TGTGCTAGTGGTTTGGTATCGAGCTACAGGGCCCCAAATCAGCCCCAGCATTTT

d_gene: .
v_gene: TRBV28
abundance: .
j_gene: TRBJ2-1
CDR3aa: CASSPGGAGRGEQFF
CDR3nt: TGTGCCAGCAGTCCCGGAGGAGCCGGACGGGGTGAGCAGTTCTTC

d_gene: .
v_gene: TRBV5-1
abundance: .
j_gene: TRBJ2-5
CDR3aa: CASSLEGLGAQETQYF
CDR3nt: TGCGCCAGCAGCTTGGAGGGTCTGGGGGCCCAAGAGACCCAGTACTTC

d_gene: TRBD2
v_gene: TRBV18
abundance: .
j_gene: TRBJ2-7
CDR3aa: CASSPTSTYEQYF
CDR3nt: TGTGCCAGCTCACCGACTAGCACCTACGAGCAGTACTTC

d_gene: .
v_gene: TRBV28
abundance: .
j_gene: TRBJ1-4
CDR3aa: CASSFFEKLFF
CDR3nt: TGTGCCAGCAGTTTCTTTGAAAAACTGTTTTTT

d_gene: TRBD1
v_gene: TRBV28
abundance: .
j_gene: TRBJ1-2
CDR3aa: CASSQPRDRGGYGYTF
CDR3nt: TGTGCCAGCAGCCAACCCCGGGACAGGGGAGGCTATGGCTACACCTTC

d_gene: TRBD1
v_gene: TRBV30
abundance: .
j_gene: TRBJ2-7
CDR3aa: CAWSVYPLSTGGGNEQYF
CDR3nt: TGTGCCTGGAGTGTATACCCCCTCTCGACAGGGGGCGGTAACGAGCAGTACTTC

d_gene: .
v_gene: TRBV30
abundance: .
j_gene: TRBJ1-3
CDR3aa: CARSEGRSGNTIYF
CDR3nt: TGTGCCAGGTCGGAGGGGCGCTCTGGAAACACCATATATTTT

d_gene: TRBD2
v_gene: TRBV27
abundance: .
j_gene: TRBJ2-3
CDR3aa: CANRTSNGRLKYF
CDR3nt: TGTGCCAACCGAACCTCCAACGGGAGGTTAAAGTATTTT

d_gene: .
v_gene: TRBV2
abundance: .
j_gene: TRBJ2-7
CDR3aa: CASSGQGYEQYF
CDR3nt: TGTGCCAGCAGTGGCCAGGGCTACGAGCAGTACTTC

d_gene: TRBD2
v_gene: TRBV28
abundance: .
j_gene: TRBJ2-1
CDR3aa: CASSPSGLAGEGPGEQFF
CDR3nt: TGTGCCAGCAGTCCCTCGGGACTAGCGGGAGAGGGCCCAGGTGAGCAGTTCTTC

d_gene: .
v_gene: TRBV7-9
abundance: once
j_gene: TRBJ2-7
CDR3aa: CASSLELVAYEQYF
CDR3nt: TGTGCCAGCAGCTTAGAACTAGTCGCCTACGAGCAGTACTTC

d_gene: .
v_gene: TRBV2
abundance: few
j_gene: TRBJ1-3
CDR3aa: CASRSRGTYSGNTIYF
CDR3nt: TGTGCCAGCAGGAGCCGGGGGACTTACTCTGGAAACACCATATATTTT

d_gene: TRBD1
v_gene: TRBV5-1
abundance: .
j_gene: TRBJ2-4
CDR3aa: CASSFNTGDKNIQYF
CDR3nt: TGCGCCAGCAGCTTTAACACAGGGGACAAAAACATTCAGTACTTC

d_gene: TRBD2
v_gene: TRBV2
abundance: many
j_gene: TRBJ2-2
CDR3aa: CASSGLAGGGGELFF
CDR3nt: TGTGCCAGCAGTGGACTAGCGGGAGGCGGAGGGGAGCTGTTTTTT

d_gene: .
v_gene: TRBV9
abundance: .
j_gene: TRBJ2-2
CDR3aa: CASSVDRNTGELFF
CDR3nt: TGTGCCAGCAGCGTAGACAGGAACACCGGGGAGCTGTTTTTT

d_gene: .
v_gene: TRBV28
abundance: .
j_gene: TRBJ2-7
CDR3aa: CASRKPRQANARSEQYF
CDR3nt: TGTGCCAGCCGAAAACCAAGACAGGCCAATGCCCGCTCCGAGCAGTACTTC

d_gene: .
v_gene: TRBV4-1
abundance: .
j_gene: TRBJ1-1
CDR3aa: CASSQIDREPSNTEAFF
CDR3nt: TGCGCCAGCAGCCAAATTGACAGAGAACCATCGAACACTGAAGCTTTCTTT

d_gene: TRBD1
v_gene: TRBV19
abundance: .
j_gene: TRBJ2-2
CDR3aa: CASRRQGSNTGELFF
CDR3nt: TGTGCCAGTAGGAGACAGGGGTCGAACACCGGGGAGCTGTTTTTT

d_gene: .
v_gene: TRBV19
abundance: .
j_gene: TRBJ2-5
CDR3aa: CASSIGGGLETQYF
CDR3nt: TGTGCCAGTAGTATAGGAGGAGGGCTTGAGACCCAGTACTTC

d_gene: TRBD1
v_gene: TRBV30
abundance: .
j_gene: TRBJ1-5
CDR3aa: CAWSSRGHQPQHF
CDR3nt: TGTGCCTGGAGCTCCAGGGGGCATCAGCCCCAGCATTTT

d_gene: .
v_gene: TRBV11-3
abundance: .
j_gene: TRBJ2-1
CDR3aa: CASSPAGLMCNEQFF
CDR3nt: TGTGCCAGCAGCCCGGCGGGCCTTATGTGCAATGAGCAGTTCTTC

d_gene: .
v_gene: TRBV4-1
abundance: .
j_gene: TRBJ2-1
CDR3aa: CASSQDPSGSSYNEQFF
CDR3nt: TGCGCCAGCAGCCAAGATCCAAGCGGCTCCTCCTACAATGAGCAGTTCTTC

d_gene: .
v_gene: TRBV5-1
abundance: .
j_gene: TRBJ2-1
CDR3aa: CASNQGGVSNNEQFF
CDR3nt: TGCGCCAGCAACCAGGGGGGAGTGAGTAACAATGAGCAGTTCTTC

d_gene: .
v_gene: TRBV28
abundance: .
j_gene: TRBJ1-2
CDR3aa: CASSSTDGYTF
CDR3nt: TGTGCCAGCAGTTCGACAGATGGCTACACCTTC

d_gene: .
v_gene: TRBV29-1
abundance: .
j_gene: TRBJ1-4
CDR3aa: CSVEDRGGDEKLFF
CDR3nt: TGCAGCGTTGAAGATCGAGGGGGTGATGAAAAACTGTTTTTT

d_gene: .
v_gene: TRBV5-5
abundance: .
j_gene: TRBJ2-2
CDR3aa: CASSLRENTGELFF
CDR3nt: TGTGCCAGCAGCCTCCGGGAGAACACCGGGGAGCTGTTTTTT

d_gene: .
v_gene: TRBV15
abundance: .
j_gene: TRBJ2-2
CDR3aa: CATSLQGGNTGELFF
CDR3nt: TGTGCCACCAGCCTACAGGGCGGGAACACCGGGGAGCTGTTTTTT

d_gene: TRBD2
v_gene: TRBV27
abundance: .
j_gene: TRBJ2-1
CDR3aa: CASSSGLAGLSYNEQFF
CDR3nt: TGTGCCAGCAGTTCCGGACTAGCGGGACTGTCGTACAATGAGCAGTTCTTC

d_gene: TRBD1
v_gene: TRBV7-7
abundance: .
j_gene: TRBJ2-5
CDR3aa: CASSLARGLGETQYF
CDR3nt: TGTGCCAGCAGCTTAGCCAGGGGGCTGGGAGAGACCCAGTACTTC

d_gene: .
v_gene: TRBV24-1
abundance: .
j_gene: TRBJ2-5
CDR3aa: CATGVGGKETQYF
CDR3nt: TGTGCCACGGGAGTCGGGGGAAAAGAGACCCAGTACTTC

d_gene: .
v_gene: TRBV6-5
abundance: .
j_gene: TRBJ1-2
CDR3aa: CASSKDRAYGYTF
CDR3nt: TGTGCCAGCAGCAAGGACAGAGCCTATGGCTACACCTTC

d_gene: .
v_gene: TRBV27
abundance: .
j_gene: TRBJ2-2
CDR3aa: CASSFTTGELFF
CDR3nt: TGTGCCAGCAGCTTTACAACCGGGGAGCTGTTTTTT

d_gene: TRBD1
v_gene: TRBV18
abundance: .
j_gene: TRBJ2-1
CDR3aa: CASSRRDRGEREWQNEQFF
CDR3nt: TGTGCCAGCTCACGAAGGGACAGGGGCGAACGGGAGTGGCAAAATGAGCAGTTCTTC

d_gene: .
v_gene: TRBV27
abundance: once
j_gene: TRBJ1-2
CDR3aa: CASSVQGFANYGYTF
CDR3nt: TGTGCCAGCAGTGTACAGGGTTTCGCTAACTATGGCTACACCTTC

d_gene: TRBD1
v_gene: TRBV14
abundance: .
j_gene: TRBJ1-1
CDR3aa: CASSRQGARVTEAFF
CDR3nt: TGTGCCAGCAGCCGACAGGGGGCTAGGGTCACTGAAGCTTTCTTT